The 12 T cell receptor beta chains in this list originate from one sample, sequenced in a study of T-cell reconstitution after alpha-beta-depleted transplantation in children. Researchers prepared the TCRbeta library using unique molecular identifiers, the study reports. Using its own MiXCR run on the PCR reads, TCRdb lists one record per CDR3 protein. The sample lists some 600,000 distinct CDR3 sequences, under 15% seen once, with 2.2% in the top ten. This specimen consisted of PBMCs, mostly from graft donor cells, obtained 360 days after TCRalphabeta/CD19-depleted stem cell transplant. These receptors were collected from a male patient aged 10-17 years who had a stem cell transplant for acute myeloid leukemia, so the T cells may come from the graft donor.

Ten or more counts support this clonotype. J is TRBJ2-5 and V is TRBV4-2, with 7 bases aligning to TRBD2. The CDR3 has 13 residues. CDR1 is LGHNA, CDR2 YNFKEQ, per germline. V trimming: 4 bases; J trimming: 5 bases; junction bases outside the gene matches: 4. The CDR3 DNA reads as TGTGCCAGCAGCCCCAGGCGGGAGGAGACCCAGTACTTC. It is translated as CASSPRREETQYF.

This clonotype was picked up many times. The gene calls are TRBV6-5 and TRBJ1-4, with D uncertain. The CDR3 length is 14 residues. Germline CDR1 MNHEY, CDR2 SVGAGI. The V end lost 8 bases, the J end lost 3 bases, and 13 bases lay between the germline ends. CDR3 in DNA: TGTGCCAGCCAACTCCGGAGGGCTAATGAAAAACTGTTTTTT. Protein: CASQLRRANEKLFF.

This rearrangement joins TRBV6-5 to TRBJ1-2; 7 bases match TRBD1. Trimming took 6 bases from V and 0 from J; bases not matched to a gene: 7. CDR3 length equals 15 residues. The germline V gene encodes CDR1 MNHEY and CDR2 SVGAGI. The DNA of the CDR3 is TGTGCCAGCAGCCGCGGACAGGACCCTAACTATGGCTACACCTTC. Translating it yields CASSRGQDPNYGYTF.

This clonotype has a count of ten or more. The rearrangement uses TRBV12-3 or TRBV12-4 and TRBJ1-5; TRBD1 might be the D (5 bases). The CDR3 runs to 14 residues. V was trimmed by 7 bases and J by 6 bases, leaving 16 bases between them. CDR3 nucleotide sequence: TGTGCCAGCACCCCAGGGAGTATAGGTCAGCCCCAGCATTTT. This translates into CASTPGSIGQPQHF.

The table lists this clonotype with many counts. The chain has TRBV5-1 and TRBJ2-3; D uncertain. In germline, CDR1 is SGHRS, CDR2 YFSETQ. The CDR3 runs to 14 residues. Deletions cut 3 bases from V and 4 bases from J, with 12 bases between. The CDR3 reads CASSSLRYPDTQYF. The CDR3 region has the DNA TGCGCCAGCAGCTCCCTTCGTTACCCAGATACGCAGTATTTT.

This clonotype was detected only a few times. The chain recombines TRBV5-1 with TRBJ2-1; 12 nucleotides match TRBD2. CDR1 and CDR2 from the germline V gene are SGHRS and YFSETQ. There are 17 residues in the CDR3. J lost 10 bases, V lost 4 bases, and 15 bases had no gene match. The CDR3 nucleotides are TGCGCCAGCAGCCAGACTAGCGGGAGCGCGGTATGGATCGAGCAGTTCTTC. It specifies CASSQTSGSAVWIEQFF.

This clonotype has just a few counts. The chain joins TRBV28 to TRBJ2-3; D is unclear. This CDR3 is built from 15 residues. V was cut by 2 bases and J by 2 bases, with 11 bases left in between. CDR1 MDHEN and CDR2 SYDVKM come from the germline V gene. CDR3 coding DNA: TGTGCCAGCAGTTTAAACGGGCTGCTCACAGATACGCAGTATTTT. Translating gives CASSLNGLLTDTQYF.

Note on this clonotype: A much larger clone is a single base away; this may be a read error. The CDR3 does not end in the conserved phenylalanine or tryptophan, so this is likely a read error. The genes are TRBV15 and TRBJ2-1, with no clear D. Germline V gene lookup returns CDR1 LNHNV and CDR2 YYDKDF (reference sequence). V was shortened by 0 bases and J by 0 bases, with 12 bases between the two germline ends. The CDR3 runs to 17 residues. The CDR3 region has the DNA TGTGCCACCAGCAGAGATGGGCGGTATGACTCCTACAATGAGCAGTTCCTC. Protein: CATSRDGRYDSYNEQFL.

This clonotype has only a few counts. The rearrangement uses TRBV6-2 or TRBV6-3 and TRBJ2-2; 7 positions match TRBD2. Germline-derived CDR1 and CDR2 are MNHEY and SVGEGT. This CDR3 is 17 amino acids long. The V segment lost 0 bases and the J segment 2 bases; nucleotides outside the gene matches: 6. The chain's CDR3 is CASSYSRLAVNTGELFF. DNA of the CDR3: TGTGCCAGCAGTTACTCGCGGCTAGCGGTTAACACCGGGGAGCTGTTTTTT.

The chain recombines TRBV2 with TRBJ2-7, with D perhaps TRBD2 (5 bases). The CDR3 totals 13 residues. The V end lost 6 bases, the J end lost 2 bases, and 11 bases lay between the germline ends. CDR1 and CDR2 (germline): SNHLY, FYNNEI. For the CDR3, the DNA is TGTGCCAGCAGCGGGAAAGGGACCTACGAGCAGTACTTC. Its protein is CASSGKGTYEQYF. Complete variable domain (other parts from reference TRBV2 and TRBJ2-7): EPEVTQTPSHQVTQMGQEVILRCVPISNHLYFYWYRQILGQKVEFLVSFYNNEISEKSEIFDDQFSVERPDGSNFTLKIRSTKLEDSAMYFCASSGKGTYEQYFGPGTRLTVT.

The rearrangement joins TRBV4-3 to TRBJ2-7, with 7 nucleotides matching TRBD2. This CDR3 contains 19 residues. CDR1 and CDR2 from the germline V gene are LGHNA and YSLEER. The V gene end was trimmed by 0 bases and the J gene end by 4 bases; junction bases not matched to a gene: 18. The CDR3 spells CASSQDLILAGDVMYEQYF. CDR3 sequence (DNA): TGCGCCAGCAGCCAAGATCTAATACTGGCGGGAGATGTAATGTACGAGCAGTACTTC.

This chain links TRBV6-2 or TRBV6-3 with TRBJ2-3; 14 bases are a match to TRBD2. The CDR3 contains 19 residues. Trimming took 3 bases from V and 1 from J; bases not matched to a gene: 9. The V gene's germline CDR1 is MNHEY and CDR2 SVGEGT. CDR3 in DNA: TGTGCCAGCAGTTATTCGGGACTAGCGGGAGTGACAGGCACAGATACGCAGTATTTT. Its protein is CASSYSGLAGVTGTDTQYF.